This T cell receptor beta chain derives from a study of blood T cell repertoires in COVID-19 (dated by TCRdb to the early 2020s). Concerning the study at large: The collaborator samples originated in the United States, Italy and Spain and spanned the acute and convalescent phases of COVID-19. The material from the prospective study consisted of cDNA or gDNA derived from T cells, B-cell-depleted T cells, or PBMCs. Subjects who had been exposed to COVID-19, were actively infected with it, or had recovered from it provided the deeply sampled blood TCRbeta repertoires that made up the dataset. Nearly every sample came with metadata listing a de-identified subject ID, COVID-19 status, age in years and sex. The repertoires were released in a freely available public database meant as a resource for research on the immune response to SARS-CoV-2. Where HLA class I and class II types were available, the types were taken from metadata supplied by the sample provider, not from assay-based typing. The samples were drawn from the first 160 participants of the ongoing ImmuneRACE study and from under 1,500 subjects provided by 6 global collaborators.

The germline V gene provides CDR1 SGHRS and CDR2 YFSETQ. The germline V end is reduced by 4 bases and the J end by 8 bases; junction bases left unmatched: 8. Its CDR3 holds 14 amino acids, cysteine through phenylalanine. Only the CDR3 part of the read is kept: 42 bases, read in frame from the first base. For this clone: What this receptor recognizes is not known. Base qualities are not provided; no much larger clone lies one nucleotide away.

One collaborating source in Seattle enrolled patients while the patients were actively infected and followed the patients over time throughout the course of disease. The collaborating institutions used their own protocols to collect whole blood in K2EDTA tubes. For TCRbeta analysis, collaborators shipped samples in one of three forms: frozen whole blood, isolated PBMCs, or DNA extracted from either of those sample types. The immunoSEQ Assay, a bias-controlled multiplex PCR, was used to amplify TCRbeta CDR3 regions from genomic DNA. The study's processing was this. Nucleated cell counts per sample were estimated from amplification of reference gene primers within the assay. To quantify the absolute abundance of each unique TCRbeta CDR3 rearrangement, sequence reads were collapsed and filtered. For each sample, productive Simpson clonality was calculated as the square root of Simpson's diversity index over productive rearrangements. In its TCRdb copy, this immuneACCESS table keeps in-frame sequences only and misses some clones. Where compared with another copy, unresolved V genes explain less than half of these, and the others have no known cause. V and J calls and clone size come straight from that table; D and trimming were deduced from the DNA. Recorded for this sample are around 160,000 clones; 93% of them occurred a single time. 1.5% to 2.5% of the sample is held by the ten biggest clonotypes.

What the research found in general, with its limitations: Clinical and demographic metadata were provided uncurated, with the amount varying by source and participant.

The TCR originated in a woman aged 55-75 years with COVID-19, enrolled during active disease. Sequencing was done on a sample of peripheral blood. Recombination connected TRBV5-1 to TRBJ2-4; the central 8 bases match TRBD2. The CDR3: CASSPQAGVDIQYF. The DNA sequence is TGCGCCAGCAGCCCTCAAGCGGGGGTGGACATTCAGTACTTC.